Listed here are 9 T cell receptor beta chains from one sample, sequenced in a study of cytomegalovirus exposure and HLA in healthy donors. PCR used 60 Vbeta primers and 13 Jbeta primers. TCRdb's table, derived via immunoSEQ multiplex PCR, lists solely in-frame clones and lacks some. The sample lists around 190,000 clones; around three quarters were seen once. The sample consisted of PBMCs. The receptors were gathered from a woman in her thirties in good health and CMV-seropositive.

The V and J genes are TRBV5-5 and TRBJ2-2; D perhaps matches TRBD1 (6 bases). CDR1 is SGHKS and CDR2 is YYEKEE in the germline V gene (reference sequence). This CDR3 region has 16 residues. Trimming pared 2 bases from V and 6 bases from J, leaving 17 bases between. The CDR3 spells CASSFFQGSLPGELFF. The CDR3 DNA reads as TGTGCCAGCAGCTTCTTCCAGGGGAGCCTCCCCGGGGAGCTGTTTTTT.

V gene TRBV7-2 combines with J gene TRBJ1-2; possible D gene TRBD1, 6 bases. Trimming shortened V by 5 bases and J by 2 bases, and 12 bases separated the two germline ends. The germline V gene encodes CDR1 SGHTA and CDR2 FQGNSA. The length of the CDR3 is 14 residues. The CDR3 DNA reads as TGTGCCAGCAGCCCGCCGGGGGGCAACTATGGCTACACCTTC. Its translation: CASSPPGGNYGYTF.

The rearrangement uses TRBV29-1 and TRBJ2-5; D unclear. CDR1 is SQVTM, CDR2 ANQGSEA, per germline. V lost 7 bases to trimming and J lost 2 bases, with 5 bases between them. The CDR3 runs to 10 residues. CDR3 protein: CSASQETQYF. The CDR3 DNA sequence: TGCAGCGCCTCTCAAGAGACCCAGTACTTC.

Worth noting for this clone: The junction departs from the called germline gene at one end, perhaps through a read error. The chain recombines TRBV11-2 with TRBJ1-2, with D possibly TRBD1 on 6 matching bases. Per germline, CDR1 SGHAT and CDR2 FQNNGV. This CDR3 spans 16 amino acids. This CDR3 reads CASSPVGIDRIYGYPF. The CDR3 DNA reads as TGTGCCAGCAGCCCGGTAGGGATCGACAGGATCTATGGCTACCCCTTC.

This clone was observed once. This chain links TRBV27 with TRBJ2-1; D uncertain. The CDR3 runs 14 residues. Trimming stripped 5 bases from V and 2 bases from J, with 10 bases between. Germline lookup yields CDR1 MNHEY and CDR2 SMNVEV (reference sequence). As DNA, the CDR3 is TGTGCCAGCAGTCCTCCAGGCGCCTACAATGAGCAGTTCTTC. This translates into CASSPPGAYNEQFF.

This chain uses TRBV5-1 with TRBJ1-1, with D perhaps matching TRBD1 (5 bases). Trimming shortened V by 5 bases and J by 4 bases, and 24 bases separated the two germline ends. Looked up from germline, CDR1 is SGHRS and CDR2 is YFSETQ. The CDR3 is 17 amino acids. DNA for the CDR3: TGCGCCAGCAGACCGATGGACGGGGGGTCCTTGTCCACTGAAGCTTTCTTT. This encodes CASRPMDGGSLSTEAFF.

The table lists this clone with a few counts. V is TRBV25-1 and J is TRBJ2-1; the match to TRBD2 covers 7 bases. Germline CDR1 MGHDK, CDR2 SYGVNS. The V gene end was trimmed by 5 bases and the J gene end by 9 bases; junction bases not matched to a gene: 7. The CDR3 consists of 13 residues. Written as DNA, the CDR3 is TGTGCCAGCAGTCGAGGAGGGAGGGCTGAGCAGTTCTTC. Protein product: CASSRGGRAEQFF.

CDR3 nucleotide sequence: TGTGCCAGCAGCCACCTAGCGGGAGTCGGGTCCTACGAGCAGTACTTC. It specifies CASSHLAGVGSYEQYF. This sequence joins TRBV4-2 and TRBJ2-7, with 10 positions matching TRBD2. The germline gives CDR1 LGHNA, CDR2 YNFKEQ. Trimming cost V 3 bases and J 1 base; bases outside gene matches: 6. This CDR3 spans 16 amino acids.

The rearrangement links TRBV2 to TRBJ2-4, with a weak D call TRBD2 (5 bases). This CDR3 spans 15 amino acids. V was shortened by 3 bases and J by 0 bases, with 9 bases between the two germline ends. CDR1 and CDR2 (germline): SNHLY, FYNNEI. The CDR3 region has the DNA TGTGCCAGCAGTGATGAGGGTCTAGCCAAAAACATTCAGTACTTC. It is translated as CASSDEGLAKNIQYF.